This TCR beta chain comes out of a study of shared clonotypes between healthy human individuals. Study outcomes and limitations: An anticipated effect of sequencing depth on clonotype sharing among donors was recognized.

Of note for this clone: Its specificity is not known.

Naive CD8 cells were CD45RO-negative, positively selected for CCR7, excluding terminally differentiated effector memory CD45RA+ cells. Deep was the level at which the assay was run. The DNA input per sorted-subset replicate PCR was roughly 0.2 ug, corresponding to roughly 30,000 T cell genomes. Produced via immunoSEQ multiplex PCR; TCRdb's table is partial and in-frame only. The top ten clones hold 0.11% of a sample with hundreds of thousands of clones, about 96% of them seen once. The sequencing input was naive CD8+ T cells sorted from blood. The TCR comes from a woman between 25 and 40 years old in good health.

DNA for the CDR3: TGTGCCAGCAGCTTCGTGGGAGGGCCATTTACGCAGTATTTT. This translates into CASSFVGGPFTQYF. V gene TRBV5-4 combines with J gene TRBJ2-3; TRBD2 matches at 7 bases. Unmatched junction bases numbered 8, after V lost 2 bases and J lost 8 bases. The CDR3 extends over 14 amino acids. Germline V gives CDR1 SGHNT, CDR2 YYREEE (reference sequence).